This TCR beta chain was obtained from a study of shared clonotypes between healthy human individuals. Study findings and constraints: Naive subsets, compared against memory subsets, generally had larger estimated richness values.

Comments on this clone: The antigen remains undetermined.

The table came from immunoSEQ multiplex PCR; TCRdb's copy has only in-frame clones and leaves some out. The table shows about 2.1 million clones, with more than 85% occurring only once. Naive CD8 populations comprised CD45RO-negative cells positively selected for CCR7, excluding terminally differentiated effector memory CD45RA+ cells. Every donor, a Caucasian adult, lived in Nashville, Tennessee. Trimming took 3 bases from V and 5 from J, leaving 10 bases between them. This CDR3 region has 13 residues. From germline, CDR1 is MDHEN and CDR2 SYDVKM. The TCR was taken from a man between 18 and 29 years old in good health. Some clones in this sample may be carry-over from other donors' samples. Sequencing used naive CD8+ T cells from PBMCs. The rearrangement joins TRBV28 to TRBJ2-5; D is unclear. CDR3 in amino acids: CASSLGKGETQYF. The CDR3 DNA reads as TGTGCCAGCAGTTTGGGCAAAGGGGAGACCCAGTACTTC.